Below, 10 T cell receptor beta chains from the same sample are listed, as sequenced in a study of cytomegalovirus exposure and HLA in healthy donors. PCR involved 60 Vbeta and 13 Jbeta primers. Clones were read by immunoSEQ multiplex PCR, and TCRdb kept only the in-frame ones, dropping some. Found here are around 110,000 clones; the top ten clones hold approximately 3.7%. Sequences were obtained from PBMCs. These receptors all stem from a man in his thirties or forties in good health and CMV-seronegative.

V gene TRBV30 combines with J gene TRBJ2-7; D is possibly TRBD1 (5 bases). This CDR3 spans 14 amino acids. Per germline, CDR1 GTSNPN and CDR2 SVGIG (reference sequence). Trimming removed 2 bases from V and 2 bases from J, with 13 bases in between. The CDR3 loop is CAWSSGQGTYEQYF. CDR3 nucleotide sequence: TGTGCCTGGAGTTCCGGGCAGGGTACCTACGAGCAGTACTTC. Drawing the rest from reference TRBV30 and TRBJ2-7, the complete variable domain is SQTIHQWPATLVQPVGSPLSLECTVEGTSNPNLYWYRQAAGRGLQLLFYSVGIGQISSEVPQNLSASRPQDRQFILSSKKLLLSDSGFYLCAWSSGQGTYEQYFGPGTRLTVT.

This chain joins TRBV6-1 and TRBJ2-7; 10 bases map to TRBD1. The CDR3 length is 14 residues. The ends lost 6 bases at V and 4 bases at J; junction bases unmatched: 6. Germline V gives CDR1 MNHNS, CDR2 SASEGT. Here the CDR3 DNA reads TGTGCCAGCAGCGTCGGACAGGGGGTTTACGAGCAGTACTTC. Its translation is CASSVGQGVYEQYF.

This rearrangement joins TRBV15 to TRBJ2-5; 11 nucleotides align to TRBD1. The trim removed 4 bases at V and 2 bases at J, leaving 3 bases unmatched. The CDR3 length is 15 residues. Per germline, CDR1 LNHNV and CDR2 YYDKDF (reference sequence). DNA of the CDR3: TGTGCCACCAGCACCGGGACAGGGGGGCAAGAGACCCAGTACTTC. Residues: CATSTGTGGQETQYF.

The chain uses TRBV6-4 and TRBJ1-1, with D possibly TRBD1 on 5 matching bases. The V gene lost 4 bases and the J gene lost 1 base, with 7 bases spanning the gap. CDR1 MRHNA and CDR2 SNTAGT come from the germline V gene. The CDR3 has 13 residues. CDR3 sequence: CASSVQENTEAFF. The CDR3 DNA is TGTGCCAGCAGTGTACAGGAGAACACTGAAGCTTTCTTT.

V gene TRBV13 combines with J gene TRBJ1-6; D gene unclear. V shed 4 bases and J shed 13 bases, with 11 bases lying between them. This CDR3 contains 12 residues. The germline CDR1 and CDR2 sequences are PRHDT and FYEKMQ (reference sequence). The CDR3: CASSSTTLPLHF. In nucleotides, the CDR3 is TGTGCCAGCAGCTCGACAACACTCCCCCTCCACTTT.

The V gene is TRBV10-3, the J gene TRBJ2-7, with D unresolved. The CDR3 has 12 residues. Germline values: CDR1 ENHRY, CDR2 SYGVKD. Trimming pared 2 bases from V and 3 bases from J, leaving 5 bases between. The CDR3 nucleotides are TGTGCCATCAGTGAGCAAAACTACGAGCAGTACTTC. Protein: CAISEQNYEQYF.

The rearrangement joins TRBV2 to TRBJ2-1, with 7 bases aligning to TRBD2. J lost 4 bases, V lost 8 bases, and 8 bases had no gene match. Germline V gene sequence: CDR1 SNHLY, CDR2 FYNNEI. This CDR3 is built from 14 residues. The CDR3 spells CASSTSNLYNEQFF. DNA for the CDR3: TGTGCCAGCTCGACTAGCAATTTATACAATGAGCAGTTCTTC. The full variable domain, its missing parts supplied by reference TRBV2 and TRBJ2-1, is EPEVTQTPSHQVTQMGQEVILRCVPISNHLYFYWYRQILGQKVEFLVSFYNNEISEKSEIFDDQFSVERPDGSNFTLKIRSTKLEDSAMYFCASSTSNLYNEQFFGPGTRLTVL.

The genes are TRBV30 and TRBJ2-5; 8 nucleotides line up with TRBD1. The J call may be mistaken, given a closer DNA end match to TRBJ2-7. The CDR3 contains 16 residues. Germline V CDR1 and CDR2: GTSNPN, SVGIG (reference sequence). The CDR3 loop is CAWTDRGRAEGYEQYF. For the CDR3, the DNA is TGTGCCTGGACTGACAGGGGTCGAGCAGAAGGCTACGAGCAGTACTTC.

CDR3 region: CASSLGPVTGEETQYF. The CDR3 DNA reads as TGCGCCAGCAGCTTGGGTCCCGTGACAGGGGAAGAGACCCAGTACTTC. The chain employs TRBV5-1 and TRBJ2-5; 8 bases map to TRBD1. With 0 bases clipped from V and 3 bases from J, the junction kept 7 bases outside the gene matches. The CDR3 is 16 amino acids. Germline V gene sequence: CDR1 SGHRS, CDR2 YFSETQ.

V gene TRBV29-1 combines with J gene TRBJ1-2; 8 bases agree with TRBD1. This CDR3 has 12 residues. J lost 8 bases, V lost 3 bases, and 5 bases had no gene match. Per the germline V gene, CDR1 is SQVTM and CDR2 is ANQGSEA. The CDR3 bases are TGCAGCGTTGACATCCGGGACAGGGGCTACACCTTC. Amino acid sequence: CSVDIRDRGYTF.